These 13 T cell receptor beta chains share one sample of origin, sequenced in a study of Tregs in tolerant kidney transplant recipients. TCRdb's copy holds only in-frame clones and misses some; the assay was immunoSEQ multiplex PCR. Among about 52,000 clones, roughly nine tenths were seen once, and the ten largest hold 13% to 15%. Related graft donors supplied nonmyeloablative bone marrow transplants, and mixed chimerism was transient. Here the sequenced sample was CD8+ T cells from blood (PBMCs), taken 24 months after the transplant. These receptors were obtained from a human patient who received a combined kidney and bone marrow transplant. Some T cells may trace back to the graft donor.

CDR3 in amino acids: CASSLIATGGANYGYTF. DNA for the CDR3: TGCGCCAGCAGCTTGATCGCTACGGGGGGAGCTAACTATGGCTACACCTTC. V is TRBV5-1 and J is TRBJ1-2, with D perhaps matching TRBD1 (5 bases). The CDR3 is 17 residues long. V lost 1 base, J lost 0 bases, and 16 bases lay in between. From germline, CDR1 is SGHRS and CDR2 YFSETQ.

The chain employs TRBV4-3 and TRBJ2-5, with D unresolved. The CDR3 loop spans 15 amino acids. Germline V gives CDR1 LGHNA, CDR2 YSLEER. V gave up 1 base and J gave up 3 bases, with 12 bases separating them. The CDR3 DNA sequence: TGCGCCAGCAGCCAAGTTGCGAGGAGTGAAGAGACCCAGTACTTC. This encodes CASSQVARSEETQYF.

J is TRBJ2-5 and V is TRBV28; maybe TRBD1 (6 bases). The CDR3 has 15 residues. V shed 7 bases and J shed 5 bases, with 20 bases lying between them. Germline CDR1 is MDHEN and CDR2 is SYDVKM. CDR3 protein: CASTLSLGAWETQYF. CDR3 bases: TGTGCCAGCACCCTAAGTCTGGGGGCGTGGGAGACCCAGTACTTC.

The V gene is TRBV7-6, the J gene TRBJ2-2; TRBD1 matches at 7 bases. V dropped 6 bases and J dropped 4; count of bases not matched to a gene: 2. Germline-derived CDR1 and CDR2 are SGHVS and FNYEAQ. This CDR3 comprises 13 residues. The CDR3 DNA follows: TGTGCCAGCAGAACAGGGGTCACCGGGGAGCTGTTTTTT. Translation: CASRTGVTGELFF.

This sequence joins TRBV4-1 and TRBJ1-5, with D possibly TRBD1 on 6 matching bases. The CDR3 contains 14 residues. CDR1 is MGHRA and CDR2 is YSYEKL in the germline V gene. V dropped 1 base and J dropped 3 bases, with 7 bases sitting between them. This CDR3 reads CASSQGDTNQPQHF. The CDR3 DNA follows: TGCGCCAGCAGCCAAGGGGACACCAATCAGCCCCAGCATTTT.

This sequence joins TRBV6-5 and TRBJ2-7; weak D call: TRBD1 (6 bases). Trimming left V 3 bases short and J 3 bases short, with 15 bases between. Per germline, CDR1 MNHEY and CDR2 SVGAGI. The CDR3 has 15 residues. Written as DNA, the CDR3 is TGTGCCAGCAGTTATATGAACGGACAGCTCTACGAGCAGTACTTC. It encodes CASSYMNGQLYEQYF.

The chain carries TRBV27 and TRBJ2-1, with 9 positions matching TRBD2. Germline values: CDR1 MNHEY, CDR2 SMNVEV (reference sequence). V was clipped by 5 bases and J by 12 bases; unmatched bases: 20. The CDR3 is 17 amino acids. As DNA, the CDR3 is TGTGCCAGCAGTACGACCTCTATAGCGGGGGCCCGCTTCGGGCAGTTCTTC. Protein: CASSTTSIAGARFGQFF.

As concerns this clone: At one of its ends the junction is not consistent with the germline gene, which may arise from a read error. Other DNA sequences in the sample encode the same CDR3. V usage is TRBV2 and J usage is TRBJ1-6; TRBD1 matches 8 bases. Germline V gene data show CDR1 as SNHLY and CDR2 as FYNNEI. This CDR3 comprises 16 residues. The CDR3 loop is CASSTTKDRGNSPLHF. Written as DNA, the CDR3 is TGTGCCAGCAGTACCACAAAAGACAGGGGCAATTCCCCCCTCCACTTT.

The CDR3 sequence: CASSLTGGVDKRYGYTF. The CDR3 nucleotides are TGTGCCAGCAGCTTGACAGGGGGCGTCGATAAGCGCTATGGCTACACCTTC. This chain joins TRBV7-3 and TRBJ1-2; TRBD1 aligns across 10 bases. Per germline, CDR1 SGHTA and CDR2 FQGTGA. The CDR3 runs to 17 residues. Germline trimming cut 3 bases from V and 4 bases from J; bases unmatched to any gene: 11.

The rearrangement joins TRBV4-1 to TRBJ2-7; 9 bases are shared with TRBD2. CDR1 and CDR2 (germline): MGHRA, YSYEKL. This CDR3 has 16 residues. Trimming at V came to 2 bases and at J to 2 bases, leaving 7 bases not matched to a gene. CDR3 in DNA: TGCGCCAGCAGCCAATCTTCCAGCGGGGGGACCTACGAGCAGTACTTC. Encoded protein: CASSQSSSGGTYEQYF.

The chain is built from TRBV2 and TRBJ2-5, with D hard to call. TRBJ2-7 matches the DNA end more closely, so the J call is doubtful. Germline CDR1 reads SNHLY; CDR2 reads FYNNEI. The CDR3 contains 15 residues. CDR3 coding DNA: TGTGCCAGCGGGCCGCACGGTCAATCTTCCTACGAGCAGTACTTC. Translation: CASGPHGQSSYEQYF.

The CDR3 loop reads CASSKSISVRVDGYTF. In DNA, the CDR3 is TGTGCCAGCAGCAAATCGATCTCCGTCAGGGTGGATGGCTACACCTTC. The chain joins TRBV7-9 to TRBJ1-2, with a weak D call TRBD1 (5 bases). The CDR3 is 16 amino acids. Germline V CDR1 and CDR2: SEHNR, FQNEAQ (reference sequence). V lost 5 bases and J 6 bases, leaving 22 bases between the germline ends.

The chain employs TRBV5-8 and TRBJ2-7; 7 nucleotides align to TRBD1. The CDR3 extends over 14 amino acids. Germline V gene lookup returns CDR1 SGHTS and CDR2 YDEGEE. V shed 4 bases, J shed 1 base, and the junction held 5 bases outside the gene matches. The DNA of the CDR3 is TGTGCCAGCAGCGACCCGGGACAGTCCTACGAGCAGTACTTC. This gives the protein CASSDPGQSYEQYF.